The 20 T cell receptor beta chains below all came from one sample that was sequenced in a study of cytomegalovirus exposure and HLA in healthy donors. A multiplex PCR was run with 60 Vbeta primers and 13 Jbeta primers. Data came from immunoSEQ multiplex PCR; TCRdb stores just in-frame clones and leaves some out. In the table there are some 120,000 clones, 55% to 65% of which are singletons. The sample taken for sequencing was PBMCs. These receptor sequences come from a woman between 40 and 55 years old in good health and CMV-seropositive.

CDR3 loop: CASSERQGNSPLHF. The CDR3 bases are TGTGCCAGCAGCGAACGACAGGGGAATTCACCCCTCCACTTT. The V and J genes are TRBV7-2 and TRBJ1-6; 8 bases are shared with TRBD1. Per the germline V gene, CDR1 is SGHTA and CDR2 is FQGNSA. This CDR3 is 14 amino acids long. Trimming removed 5 bases from V and 7 bases from J; junction bases left unmatched: 4. Variable domain in full (rest from reference TRBV7-2 and TRBJ1-6): GAGVSQSPSNKVTEKGKDVELRCDPISGHTALYWYRQSLGQGLEFLIYFQGNSAPDKSGLPSDRFSAERTGGSVSTLTIQRTQQEDSAVYLCASSERQGNSPLHFGNGTRLTVT.

This clone occurred a few times. V is TRBV4-1 and J is TRBJ2-7; tentative D call: TRBD2 (7 bases). This CDR3 is built from 17 residues. Deletions cut 3 bases from V and 2 bases from J, with 20 bases between. Germline V gene data show CDR1 as MGHRA and CDR2 as YSYEKL. CDR3 region: CASSQGVRGRETYEQYF. The DNA for the CDR3 is TGCGCCAGCAGCCAGGGTGTCCGGGGGCGGGAGACCTACGAGCAGTACTTC.

This chain uses TRBV6-6 with TRBJ1-1, with 7 bases matching TRBD1. The germline V gene encodes CDR1 MNHNY and CDR2 SVGAGI (reference sequence). The J segment lost 0 bases and the V segment lost 0 bases, leaving 4 bases of the junction unmatched. This CDR3 has 16 amino acids. CDR3 coding DNA: TGTGCCAGCAGTTACTCAGCCGACAGGGTGAACACTGAAGCTTTCTTT. This encodes CASSYSADRVNTEAFF.

The chain has TRBV6-1 and TRBJ2-7; TRBD2 matches 9 bases. Looked up from germline, CDR1 is MNHNS and CDR2 is SASEGT. The V segment lost 5 bases and the J segment 6 bases; nucleotides outside the gene matches: 8. This CDR3 is 14 amino acids long. This CDR3 reads CASSRMGLAGEQYF. As DNA, the CDR3 is TGTGCCAGCAGTCGCATGGGACTAGCCGGCGAGCAGTACTTC.

This chain uses TRBV28 with TRBJ2-7, with a tentative D call TRBD2 (6 bases). This CDR3 region has 15 residues. Per germline, CDR1 MDHEN and CDR2 SYDVKM. Trimming shortened V by 4 bases and J by 1 base, and 14 bases separated the two germline ends. CDR3 coding DNA: TGTGCCAGCAGTTCTTCAGGAGGGCCTTCCTACGAGCAGTACTTC. Protein product: CASSSSGGPSYEQYF.

This chain joins TRBV19 and TRBJ2-1; 9 positions match TRBD2. The V gene's germline CDR1 is LNHDA and CDR2 SQIVND (reference sequence). Unmatched junction bases numbered 11, after V lost 1 base and J lost 4 bases. The CDR3 runs 18 residues. The CDR3 here is CASSIVSPSGNLYNEQFF. The CDR3 nucleotides are TGTGCCAGTAGTATAGTTTCTCCTAGCGGGAATCTGTACAATGAGCAGTTCTTC.

J is TRBJ2-3 and V is TRBV2, with D unclear. Per germline, CDR1 SNHLY and CDR2 FYNNEI. V gave up 5 bases and J gave up 4 bases, with 4 bases separating them. This CDR3 contains 11 residues. CDR3 bases: TGTGCCAGCAGTCGGGCAGATACGCAGTATTTT. This sequence encodes CASSRADTQYF. The full variable domain, its missing parts supplied by reference TRBV2 and TRBJ2-3, is EPEVTQTPSHQVTQMGQEVILRCVPISNHLYFYWYRQILGQKVEFLVSFYNNEISEKSEIFDDQFSVERPDGSNFTLKIRSTKLEDSAMYFCASSRADTQYFGPGTRLTVL.

The table lists this clone with a few counts. The gene calls are TRBV7-8 and TRBJ2-7; no clear D gene. The CDR3 extends over 12 amino acids. Trimming took off 4 bases at V and 4 bases at J, with 8 bases between the two ends. In germline, CDR1 is SGHVS, CDR2 FQNEAQ. The CDR3 region has the DNA TGTGCCAGCAGCTCAGAAGATTACGAGCAGTACTTC. Its translation: CASSSEDYEQYF.

V gene TRBV5-6 combines with J gene TRBJ1-1, with a possible D match to TRBD1 (6 bases). The length of the CDR3 is 17 residues. The germline V gene has CDR1 SGHDT and CDR2 YYEEEE. Deletions cut 2 bases from V and 1 base from J, with 18 bases between. This CDR3 is CASSFFPWTARNTEAFF. CDR3 in DNA: TGTGCCAGCAGCTTTTTCCCTTGGACAGCCCGGAACACTGAAGCTTTCTTT.

This clone has more than one count but fewer than ten. The chain carries TRBV19 and TRBJ1-2; D is possibly TRBD1 (6 bases). This CDR3 spans 14 amino acids. Germline CDR1 is LNHDA and CDR2 is SQIVND (reference sequence). The V end lost 5 bases, the J end lost 0 bases, and 10 bases lay between the germline ends. DNA for the CDR3: TGTGCCAGTAGTCGGACAGAAGCTAACTATGGCTACACCTTC. Its protein product is CASSRTEANYGYTF.

This clone showed up just once. The chain employs TRBV5-4 and TRBJ2-5; 12 bases fit TRBD2. The germline CDR1 and CDR2 sequences are SGHNT and YYREEE (reference sequence). With 4 bases clipped from V and 4 bases from J, the junction kept 8 bases outside the gene matches. The CDR3 totals 16 residues. CDR3 protein: CASSPETSGSGETQYF. The CDR3 bases are TGTGCCAGCAGCCCCGAGACTAGCGGGAGTGGAGAGACCCAGTACTTC.

The chain joins TRBV28 to TRBJ1-1, with D hard to call. Trimming removed 7 bases at V and 1 base at J, with 7 bases between. The CDR3 spans 12 residues. Germline V gene sequence: CDR1 MDHEN, CDR2 SYDVKM. CDR3 sequence (DNA): TGTGCCAGCAATACTGGGAACACTGAAGCTTTCTTT. Translated: CASNTGNTEAFF.

In DNA, the CDR3 is TGTGCCTGGAGGAGTAGCGGGAGAGGTGAGCAGTTCTTC. Translation gives CAWRSSGRGEQFF. This chain connects TRBV30 to TRBJ2-1; 9 positions match TRBD2. Germline values: CDR1 GTSNPN, CDR2 SVGIG (reference sequence). V shed 3 bases, J shed 9 bases, and the junction held 6 bases outside the gene matches. The CDR3 is 13 residues long.

This rearrangement joins TRBV18 to TRBJ1-1; D is unclear. The V gene's germline CDR1 is KGHSH and CDR2 LQKENI. There are 14 residues in the CDR3. V lost 8 bases to trimming and J lost 4 bases, with 17 bases between them. The CDR3 reads CASLVNRGSTEAFF. DNA for the CDR3: TGTGCCAGCCTCGTAAACCGGGGAAGCACTGAAGCTTTCTTT.

The genes are TRBV11-2 and TRBJ1-2, with D uncertain. V dropped 3 bases and J dropped 2 bases, with 7 bases sitting between them. This CDR3 has 13 residues. The germline V gene encodes CDR1 SGHAT and CDR2 FQNNGV. CDR3 protein: CASSLDLNYGYTF. Here the CDR3 DNA reads TGTGCCAGCAGCTTGGACTTGAACTATGGCTACACCTTC. Based on the CDR3 plus reference TRBV11-2 and TRBJ1-2, the full variable domain is EAGVAQSPRYKIIEKRQSVAFWCNPISGHATLYWYQQILGQGPKLLIQFQNNGVVDDSQLPKDRFSAERLKGVDSTLKIQPAKLEDSAVYLCASSLDLNYGYTFGSGTRLTVV.

The chain recombines TRBV9 with TRBJ1-1, with TRBD1 identical over 10 bases. There are 14 residues in the CDR3. The germline V gene has CDR1 SGDLS and CDR2 YYNGEE. Losses at the gene ends were 5 bases for V and 4 bases for J; bases not matched to a gene: 5. CDR3 nucleotide sequence: TGTGCCAGCAGTCCGGGACAGGGGAGCACTGAAGCTTTCTTT. It specifies CASSPGQGSTEAFF.

This clone showed up just a few times. The chain couples TRBV5-6 to TRBJ2-1; 7 nucleotides align to TRBD1. The CDR3 has 16 residues. V lost 0 bases and J lost 1; bases outside the gene matches: 4. Germline-derived CDR1 and CDR2 are SGHDT and YYEEEE. The CDR3 coding sequence is TGTGCCAGCAGCTTGGAGTTCAGGGGGTCCTACAATGAGCAGTTCTTC. Translation gives CASSLEFRGSYNEQFF.

The CDR3, as DNA: TGTGCCAGCAGCCGGCGGACAGCGGCGGATACGCAGTATTTT. Amino acid sequence: CASSRRTAADTQYF. The chain joins TRBV5-5 to TRBJ2-3, with D possibly being TRBD1 (6 bases). V lost 4 bases, J lost 6 bases, and 15 bases lay in between. Germline V lookup: CDR1 SGHKS, CDR2 YYEKEE (reference sequence). This CDR3 contains 14 residues.

This clone was seen a few times. This chain joins TRBV5-6 and TRBJ2-5, with 8 bases that match TRBD1. The J call may be mistaken, given a closer DNA end match to TRBJ2-7. In germline, CDR1 is SGHDT, CDR2 YYEEEE. The CDR3 loop spans 14 amino acids. The DNA for the CDR3 is TGTGCCAGCACCCAGGACAGGGTAACCTACGAGCAGTACTTC. This codes for CASTQDRVTYEQYF.

The rearrangement uses TRBV11-2 and TRBJ2-7; TRBD2 might be the D (6 bases). Germline V gene sequence: CDR1 SGHAT, CDR2 FQNNGV. CDR3 length equals 14 residues. Between the trimmed V and J ends, which lost 5 bases and 6 bases, there was a span of 17 bases. The CDR3 sequence is CASSPYPEGSEQYF. The CDR3, as DNA: TGTGCCAGCAGCCCCTACCCGGAGGGGAGCGAGCAGTACTTC.